Following are 10 T cell receptor beta chains from one sample sequenced in a study of blood T cell repertoires in COVID-19. Sequencing used immunoSEQ multiplex PCR; TCRdb keeps in-frame clones, though not all of them. The sample holds around 130,000 clones, roughly 90% seen once. The specimen was peripheral blood. These receptors were obtained from a human donor with COVID-19, enrolled during active disease. The donor label of this sample is uncertain.

The chain has TRBV10-3 and TRBJ2-2; D is perhaps TRBD1 (7 bases). CDR3 length: 14 residues. In germline, CDR1 is ENHRY, CDR2 SYGVKD. V was shortened by 10 bases and J by 3 bases, with 15 bases between the two germline ends. CDR3 in amino acids: CATRDRGYTGELFF. DNA for the CDR3: TGTGCCACGCGGGACAGAGGGTACACCGGGGAGCTGTTTTTT.

The chain couples TRBV6-5 to TRBJ2-7; D not resolved. CDR3 length equals 14 residues. Germline CDR1 and CDR2: MNHEY and SVGAGI. Trimming cost V 5 bases and J 2 bases, with 13 bases left between them. The CDR3 region has the DNA TGTGCCAGCAGTACCCCCGGTCCTCCCTACGAGCAGTACTTC. It encodes CASSTPGPPYEQYF.

V and J are TRBV5-4 and TRBJ2-1; no clear D gene. Trimming took 4 bases from V and 6 from J, leaving 17 bases between them. The CDR3 runs 15 residues. Germline-derived CDR1 and CDR2 are SGHNT and YYREEE (reference sequence). CDR3 nucleotides: TGTGCCAGCAGCCCCTGGAGACCGCCTGGCAATGAGCAGTTCTTC. Protein product: CASSPWRPPGNEQFF.

The rearrangement joins TRBV6-6 to TRBJ2-5, with 7 bases identical to TRBD1. The CDR3 sequence is 15 residues long. Germline V gene lookup returns CDR1 MNHNY and CDR2 SVGAGI (reference sequence). With V trimmed by 2 bases and J by 1 base, 4 bases remained unmatched. CDR3 in amino acids: CASSYPRDSQETQYF. Here the CDR3 DNA reads TGTGCCAGCAGTTACCCCCGGGACAGCCAAGAGACCCAGTACTTC.

This chain joins TRBV11-2 and TRBJ1-1, with no clear D. CDR3 length: 14 amino acids. V was pared by 3 bases and J by 8 bases, with 16 bases between. CDR1 is SGHAT, CDR2 FQNNGV, per germline. The CDR3 loop reads CASSFSSSAPEAFF. The CDR3 DNA follows: TGTGCCAGCAGCTTCTCTAGCTCCGCCCCAGAAGCTTTCTTT.

The CDR3 DNA sequence: TGCAGCGTTAAAGGACAGGGGACTGGTTCACCCCTCCACTTT. Encoded protein: CSVKGQGTGSPLHF. The rearrangement uses TRBV29-1 and TRBJ1-6; the match to TRBD1 covers 9 bases. Germline CDR1 and CDR2: SQVTM and ANQGSEA. The CDR3 is 14 residues long. V was pared by 5 bases and J by 9 bases, with 8 bases of the junction left unmatched.

The chain joins TRBV7-3 to TRBJ1-2; 9 bases align to TRBD1. V lost 0 bases, J lost 7 bases, and 6 bases stayed unmatched. CDR1 is SGHTA, CDR2 FQGTGA, per germline. CDR3 length equals 15 residues. The CDR3 DNA is TGTGCCAGCAGCTTAACTGGGACAGGGACCCTTGGCTACACCTTC. As protein: CASSLTGTGTLGYTF.

V is TRBV7-9 and J is TRBJ2-5, with D perhaps TRBD2 (6 bases). Looked up from germline, CDR1 is SEHNR and CDR2 is FQNEAQ (reference sequence). The CDR3 has 15 amino acids. Trimming removed 3 bases at V and 2 bases at J, with 13 bases between. This chain's CDR3 is CASSFNGGAQETQYF. In DNA, the CDR3 is TGTGCCAGCAGCTTTAACGGGGGTGCTCAAGAGACCCAGTACTTC.

The chain combines TRBV7-9 with TRBJ1-2, with D unclear. Germline V CDR1 and CDR2: SEHNR, FQNEAQ (reference sequence). The CDR3 is 13 residues long. V dropped 1 base and J dropped 8 bases, with 11 bases sitting between them. CDR3 bases: TGTGCCAGCAGCTTAGACAGCCGGGAGGGCTACACCTTC. Its translation is CASSLDSREGYTF.

This chain connects TRBV19 to TRBJ1-5, with TRBD1 as a possible D gene (5 bases). The CDR3 runs to 15 residues. Trimming left V 2 bases short and J 1 base short, with 9 bases between. Germline assignment: CDR1 LNHDA and CDR2 SQIVND (reference sequence). CDR3 sequence (DNA): TGTGCCAGTAGTATACAGGAGGGGAGCAATCAGCCCCAGCATTTT. Its protein is CASSIQEGSNQPQHF.